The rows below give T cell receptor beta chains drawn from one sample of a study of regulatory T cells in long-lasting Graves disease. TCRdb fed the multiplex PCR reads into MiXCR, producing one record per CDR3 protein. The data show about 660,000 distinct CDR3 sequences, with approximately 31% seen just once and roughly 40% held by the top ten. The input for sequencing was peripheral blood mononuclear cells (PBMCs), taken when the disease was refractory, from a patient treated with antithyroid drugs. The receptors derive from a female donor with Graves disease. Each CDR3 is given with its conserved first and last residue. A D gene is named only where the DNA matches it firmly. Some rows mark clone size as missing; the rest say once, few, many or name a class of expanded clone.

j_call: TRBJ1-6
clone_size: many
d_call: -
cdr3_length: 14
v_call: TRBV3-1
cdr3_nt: TGTGCCAGCAGGAAGACAAGAGAAAATTCACCCCTCCACTTT
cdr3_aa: CASRKTRENSPLHF

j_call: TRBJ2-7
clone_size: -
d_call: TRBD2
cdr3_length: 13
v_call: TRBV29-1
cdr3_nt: TGCAGCGTTGGAGCGGGAGGGCCCTACGAGCAGTACTTC
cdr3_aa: CSVGAGGPYEQYF

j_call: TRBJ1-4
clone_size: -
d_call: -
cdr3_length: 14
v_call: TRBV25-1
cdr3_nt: TGTGCCAGCAGTGGGGGGACCTTGGATGAAAAACTGTTTTTT
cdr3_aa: CASSGGTLDEKLFF

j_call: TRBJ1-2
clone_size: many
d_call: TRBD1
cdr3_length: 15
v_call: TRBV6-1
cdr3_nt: TGTGCCAGCAGTAGGGGACAGGGGAACGACTATGGCTACACCTTC
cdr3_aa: CASSRGQGNDYGYTF

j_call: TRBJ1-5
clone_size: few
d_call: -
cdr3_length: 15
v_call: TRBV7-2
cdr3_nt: TGTGCCAGCAGCTTATGGGGGGCGAGCAATCAGCCCCAGCATTTT
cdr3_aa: CASSLWGASNQPQHF

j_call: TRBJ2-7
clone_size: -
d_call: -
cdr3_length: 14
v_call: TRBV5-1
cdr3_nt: TGCGCCAGCAGCTTAATGGGGGCGCTGGACGAGCAGTACTTC
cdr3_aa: CASSLMGALDEQYF

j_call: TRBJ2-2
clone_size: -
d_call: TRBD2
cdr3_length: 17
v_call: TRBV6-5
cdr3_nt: TGTGCCAGCAGTTATGCGGGGGGACGGACGAACACCGGGGAGCTGTTTTTT
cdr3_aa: CASSYAGGRTNTGELFF

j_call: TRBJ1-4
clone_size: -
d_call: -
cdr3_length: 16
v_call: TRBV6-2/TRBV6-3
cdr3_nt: TGTGCCGGCAGGACGAGGGGGGACCGGGATAATGAAAAACTGTTTTTT
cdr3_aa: CAGRTRGDRDNEKLFF

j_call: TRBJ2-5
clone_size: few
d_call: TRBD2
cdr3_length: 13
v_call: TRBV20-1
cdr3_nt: TGCAGTGCCCGGGAGGCGTACCAAGAGACCCAGTACTTC
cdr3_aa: CSAREAYQETQYF

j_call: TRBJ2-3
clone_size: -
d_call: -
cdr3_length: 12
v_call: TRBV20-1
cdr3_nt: TGCAGTGCTTATATAAGCACAGATACGCAGTATTTT
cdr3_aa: CSAYISTDTQYF